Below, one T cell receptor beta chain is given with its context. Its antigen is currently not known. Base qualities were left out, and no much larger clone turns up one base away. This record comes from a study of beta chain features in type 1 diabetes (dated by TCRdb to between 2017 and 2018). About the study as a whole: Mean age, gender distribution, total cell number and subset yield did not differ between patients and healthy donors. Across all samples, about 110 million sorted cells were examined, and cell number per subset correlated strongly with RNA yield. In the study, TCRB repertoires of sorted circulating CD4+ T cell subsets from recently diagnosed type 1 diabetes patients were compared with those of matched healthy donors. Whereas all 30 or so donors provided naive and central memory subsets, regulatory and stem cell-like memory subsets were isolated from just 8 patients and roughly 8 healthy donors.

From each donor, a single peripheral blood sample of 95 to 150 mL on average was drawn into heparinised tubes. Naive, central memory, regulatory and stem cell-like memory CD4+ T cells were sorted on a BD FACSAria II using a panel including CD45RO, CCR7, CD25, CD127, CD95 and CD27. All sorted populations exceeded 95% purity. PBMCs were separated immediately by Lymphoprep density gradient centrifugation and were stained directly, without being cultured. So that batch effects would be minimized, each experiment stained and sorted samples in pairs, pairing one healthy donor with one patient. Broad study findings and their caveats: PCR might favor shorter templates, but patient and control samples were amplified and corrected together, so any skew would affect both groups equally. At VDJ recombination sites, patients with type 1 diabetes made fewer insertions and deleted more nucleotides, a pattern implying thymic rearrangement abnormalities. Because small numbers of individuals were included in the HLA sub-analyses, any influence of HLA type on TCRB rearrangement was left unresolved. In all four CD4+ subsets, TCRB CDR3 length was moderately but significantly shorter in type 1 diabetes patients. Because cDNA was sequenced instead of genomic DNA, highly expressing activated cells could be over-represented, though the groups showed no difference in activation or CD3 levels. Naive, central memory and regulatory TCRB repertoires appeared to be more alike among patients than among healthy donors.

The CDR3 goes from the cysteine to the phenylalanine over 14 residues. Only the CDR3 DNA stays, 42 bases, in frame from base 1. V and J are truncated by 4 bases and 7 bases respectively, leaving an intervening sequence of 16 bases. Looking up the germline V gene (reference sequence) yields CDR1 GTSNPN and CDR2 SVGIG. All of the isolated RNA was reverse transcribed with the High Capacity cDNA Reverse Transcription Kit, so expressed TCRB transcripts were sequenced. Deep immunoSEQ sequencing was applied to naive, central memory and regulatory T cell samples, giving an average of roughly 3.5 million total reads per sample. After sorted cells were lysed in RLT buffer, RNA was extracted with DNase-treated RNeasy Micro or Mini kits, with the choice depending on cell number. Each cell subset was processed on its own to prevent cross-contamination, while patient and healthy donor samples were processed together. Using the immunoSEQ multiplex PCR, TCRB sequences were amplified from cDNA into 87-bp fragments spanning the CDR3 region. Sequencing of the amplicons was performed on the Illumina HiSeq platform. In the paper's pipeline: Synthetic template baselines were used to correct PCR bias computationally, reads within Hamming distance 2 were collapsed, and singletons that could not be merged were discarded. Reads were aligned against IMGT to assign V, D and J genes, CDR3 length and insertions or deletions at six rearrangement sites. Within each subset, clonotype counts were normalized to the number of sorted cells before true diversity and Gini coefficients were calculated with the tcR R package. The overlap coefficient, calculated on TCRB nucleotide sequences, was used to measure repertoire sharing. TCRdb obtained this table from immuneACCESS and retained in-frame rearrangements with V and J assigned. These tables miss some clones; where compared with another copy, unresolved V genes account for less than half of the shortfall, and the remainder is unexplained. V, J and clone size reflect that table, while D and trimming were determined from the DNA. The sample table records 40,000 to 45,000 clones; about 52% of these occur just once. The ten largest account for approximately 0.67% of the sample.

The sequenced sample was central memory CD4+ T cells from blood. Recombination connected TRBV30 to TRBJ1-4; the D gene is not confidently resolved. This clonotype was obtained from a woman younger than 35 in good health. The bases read TGTGCCTGGAACTCTCACGGGATTAGTGAAAAACTGTTTTTT. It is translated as CAWNSHGISEKLFF.